Below are 23 T cell receptor beta chains sequenced from a single sample in a study of blood T cell repertoires in COVID-19. Sequencing used immunoSEQ multiplex PCR; TCRdb keeps in-frame clones, though not all of them. The sample has 250,000 to 400,000 clones; under 90% are singletons. Sequenced material: PBMCs or T cells enriched from blood (not recorded which). The receptors were sampled from a man in his sixties who had recovered from COVID-19.

The V and J genes are TRBV18 and TRBJ1-1, with D perhaps matching TRBD1 (6 bases). Per germline, CDR1 KGHSH and CDR2 LQKENI. The CDR3 loop spans 16 amino acids. Trimming removed 3 bases from V and 5 bases from J, with 19 bases in between. For the CDR3, the DNA is TGTGCCAGCTCACCTCCGGGGGGGCGTCGAACGACTGAAGCTTTCTTT. It is translated as CASSPPGGRRTTEAFF.

The J gene is TRBJ1-4, the V gene TRBV19, with 8 bases identical to TRBD1. This CDR3 region has 15 residues. With V trimmed by 5 bases and J by 7 bases, 9 bases remained unmatched. Germline CDR1 is LNHDA and CDR2 is SQIVND (reference sequence). CDR3: CASSPRDRRFEKLFF. The CDR3 bases are TGTGCCAGTAGTCCTCGGGACAGGAGATTTGAAAAACTGTTTTTT. The full variable domain, with the rest looked up from reference TRBV19 and TRBJ1-4, is DGGITQSPKYLFRKEGQNVTLSCEQNLNHDAMYWYRQDPGQGLRLIYYSQIVNDFQKGDIAEGYSVSREKKESFPLTVTSAQKNPTAFYLCASSPRDRRFEKLFFGSGTQLSVL.

Notes on this clone: The germline gene is not matched at one end of the junction; a read error may be the cause. The CDR3 protein is CASSLGPAVGGVSYEQYF. Written as DNA, the CDR3 is TGTGCTAGCAGCTTAGGCCCCGCTGTGGGCGGGGTCTCCTACGAGCAGTACTTC. This chain uses TRBV7-7 with TRBJ2-7, with D tentatively TRBD2 (6 bases). Germline values: CDR1 SSHAT, CDR2 FNYEAQ (reference sequence). The CDR3 runs 18 residues. The entire variable domain, with the rest obtained from reference TRBV7-7 and TRBJ2-7, is as follows: GAGVSQSPRYKVTKRGQDVTLRCDPISSHATLYWYQQALGQGPEFLTYFNYEAQPDKSGLPSDRFSAERPEGSISTLTIQRTEQRDSAMYRCASSLGPAVGGVSYEQYFGPGTRLTVT.

The V call is TRBV28, the J call TRBJ1-5; TRBD1 aligns across 9 bases. Germline-derived CDR1 and CDR2 are MDHEN and SYDVKM. The CDR3 runs to 16 residues. After removal of 5 bases from V and 6 bases from J, the junction contained 11 bases not matched to a gene. The CDR3 DNA follows: TGTGCCAGCAGTACACCGGGACAGGGTACTTCTCAGCCCCAGCATTTT. This codes for CASSTPGQGTSQPQHF.

This rearrangement joins TRBV14 to TRBJ2-1; 8 bases match TRBD2. The germline CDR1 and CDR2 sequences are SGHDN and FVKESK. The CDR3 totals 16 residues. J gave up 9 bases and V 1 base, and 11 bases lay outside the gene matches. CDR3: CASSQVGGVGQTEQFF. Written as DNA, the CDR3 is TGTGCCAGCAGCCAAGTCGGGGGGGTTGGTCAAACTGAGCAGTTCTTC.

This chain uses TRBV4-1 with TRBJ2-2, with 8 bases fitting TRBD1. CDR1 is MGHRA and CDR2 is YSYEKL in the germline V gene. J was trimmed by 1 base and V by 4 bases; bases with no gene match: 5. The CDR3 has 16 residues. The CDR3 region has the DNA TGCGCCAGCAGCCGGACTGGGACAGGGAACACCGGGGAGCTGTTTTTT. It translates to CASSRTGTGNTGELFF.

V and J are TRBV28 and TRBJ2-7, with D uncertain. Germline CDR1 and CDR2: MDHEN and SYDVKM. This CDR3 region has 11 residues. V lost 5 bases to trimming and J lost 4 bases, with 6 bases between them. For the CDR3, the DNA is TGTGCCAGCAGTGTCGGGTACGAGCAGTACTTC. Protein product: CASSVGYEQYF.

The chain recombines TRBV7-2 with TRBJ2-7; 9 bases map to TRBD1. The CDR3 length is 15 residues. Unmatched junction bases numbered 10, after V lost 5 bases and J lost 5 bases. Looked up from germline, CDR1 is SGHTA and CDR2 is FQGNSA. The CDR3 spells CASSLGQGKGNEQYF. In DNA, the CDR3 is TGTGCCAGCAGCCTGGGACAGGGCAAAGGGAACGAGCAGTACTTC.

This chain uses TRBV24-1 with TRBJ2-7; 8 positions agree with TRBD1. V gave up 3 bases and J gave up 6 bases; unmatched junction bases: 6. Germline-derived CDR1 and CDR2 are KGHDR and SFDVKD. There are 14 residues in the CDR3. CDR3 residues: CATSDVGQGLEQYF. The CDR3 DNA is TGTGCCACCAGTGATGTCGGACAGGGCCTCGAGCAGTACTTC.

The chain combines TRBV7-9 with TRBJ2-7, with TRBD1 identical over 8 bases. Germline trimming cut 2 bases from V and 6 bases from J; bases unmatched to any gene: 6. Per the germline V gene, CDR1 is SEHNR and CDR2 is FQNEAQ (reference sequence). There are 14 residues in the CDR3. In DNA form, the CDR3 reads TGTGCCAGCAGCTTATCCCAGGGGGCAGCCGAGCAGTACTTC. Protein product: CASSLSQGAAEQYF.

This chain links TRBV4-1 with TRBJ2-7; no definite D call. With 1 base removed from V and 3 bases from J, the gap between germline ends came to 16 bases. This CDR3 contains 16 residues. Germline lookup yields CDR1 MGHRA and CDR2 YSYEKL. In nucleotides, the CDR3 is TGCGCCAGCAGCCAAGGAGTTGTGGGCAGAAACTACGAGCAGTACTTC. The encoded protein is CASSQGVVGRNYEQYF.

This chain uses TRBV5-5 with TRBJ1-5; 9 bases fit TRBD1. Germline V gives CDR1 SGHKS, CDR2 YYEKEE (reference sequence). The CDR3 runs to 15 residues. The ends lost 2 bases at V and 5 bases at J; junction bases unmatched: 5. CDR3 residues: CASSFEGTGYQPQHF. The DNA of the CDR3 is TGTGCCAGCAGCTTTGAAGGGACAGGGTATCAGCCCCAGCATTTT.

The CDR3 sequence: CTRRAGARGGKRETQYF. As DNA, the CDR3 is TGCACCAGGAGAGCTGGGGCGCGCGGGGGGAAGAGGGAGACCCAGTACTTC. V gene TRBV1 combines with J gene TRBJ2-5; the DNA was not compared with TRBD2, the D call given in the table. TRBV1 is a recognized pseudogene. This CDR3 comprises 17 residues.

This clone turned up a few times. The chain is built from TRBV18 and TRBJ2-1; 9 nucleotides match TRBD2. This CDR3 contains 17 residues. V gave up 1 base and J gave up 0 bases; unmatched junction bases: 4. Germline CDR1 is KGHSH and CDR2 is LQKENI. The DNA of the CDR3 is TGTGCCAGCTCACCACTGGCGGGAGGGATCTCCTACAATGAGCAGTTCTTC. This sequence encodes CASSPLAGGISYNEQFF.

The rearrangement uses TRBV18 and TRBJ1-3; the D is unclear. The CDR3 is 14 residues long. Trimming took 3 bases from V and 4 from J, leaving 10 bases between them. Looked up from germline, CDR1 is KGHSH and CDR2 is LQKENI. The CDR3 coding sequence is TGTGCCAGCTCACCGGGAGAAGGGGGAAACACCATATATTTT. Residues: CASSPGEGGNTIYF.

J is TRBJ1-4 and V is TRBV5-1; 9 nucleotides agree with TRBD1. After removal of 0 bases from V and 3 bases from J, the junction contained 3 bases not matched to a gene. This CDR3 is built from 16 residues. Germline V lookup: CDR1 SGHRS, CDR2 YFSETQ. This chain's CDR3 is CASSLGTGVANEKLFF. CDR3 sequence (DNA): TGCGCCAGCAGCTTGGGGACAGGGGTTGCTAATGAAAAACTGTTTTTT.

The count of this clone is one. This chain connects TRBV27 to TRBJ2-1, with TRBD2 matching 8 bases. V shed 6 bases, J shed 14 bases, and the junction held 12 bases outside the gene matches. CDR1 and CDR2 from the germline V gene are MNHEY and SMNVEV (reference sequence). The CDR3 runs to 13 residues. The CDR3 DNA follows: TGTGCCAGCAGCTCCCTAGCGGGCTCTGCCGAGTTCTTC. Amino acids: CASSSLAGSAEFF.

V is TRBV29-1 and J is TRBJ1-2; D is uncertain. CDR1 is SQVTM and CDR2 is ANQGSEA in the germline V gene. The ends were cut back, 6 bases at V and 4 bases at J, with 9 bases in the middle. There are 11 residues in the CDR3. CDR3 sequence reads: CSVEAFYGYTF. The CDR3 DNA sequence: TGCAGCGTGGAGGCGTTCTATGGCTACACCTTC.

The chain carries TRBV7-6 and TRBJ2-5; 14 bases are a match to TRBD2. The CDR3 spans 16 residues. Germline loops: CDR1 SGHVS, CDR2 FNYEAQ. V lost 4 bases, J lost 5 bases, and 6 bases stayed unmatched. The CDR3 is CASSSRGLAGEETQYF. The CDR3 bases are TGTGCCAGCAGCTCGAGGGGACTAGCGGGAGAGGAGACCCAGTACTTC. Filled out from reference TRBV7-6 and TRBJ2-5, the complete variable domain reads GAGVSQSPRYKVTKRGQDVALRCDPISGHVSLYWYRQALGQGPEFLTYFNYEAQQDKSGLPNDRFSAERPEGSISTLTIQRTEQRDSAMYRCASSSRGLAGEETQYFGPGTRLLVL.

This sequence joins TRBV19 and TRBJ2-4; a possible D gene is TRBD2 (5 bases). This CDR3 spans 19 amino acids. Germline loops: CDR1 LNHDA, CDR2 SQIVND (reference sequence). The ends were cut back, 9 bases at V and 3 bases at J, with 30 bases in the middle. CDR3 protein: CASRGPPFSPAHNKNIQYF. For the CDR3, the DNA is TGTGCCAGCCGCGGGCCCCCGTTCTCTCCCGCCCACAACAAAAACATTCAGTACTTC. The complete variable domain, with remaining parts taken from reference TRBV19 and TRBJ2-4, reads DGGITQSPKYLFRKEGQNVTLSCEQNLNHDAMYWYRQDPGQGLRLIYYSQIVNDFQKGDIAEGYSVSREKKESFPLTVTSAQKNPTAFYLCASRGPPFSPAHNKNIQYFGAGTRLSVL.

The chain combines TRBV20-1 with TRBJ2-7; perhaps TRBD1 as D (5 bases). The V gene's germline CDR1 is DFQATT and CDR2 SNEGSKA (reference sequence). The CDR3 runs 11 residues. V shed 3 bases and J shed 6 bases, with 9 bases lying between them. This CDR3 reads CSASWGLEQYF. CDR3 DNA sequence: TGCAGTGCTAGTTGGGGCCTCGAGCAGTACTTC.

This clone was detected only once. The V call is TRBV19, the J call TRBJ2-2; 12 bases are shared with TRBD2. Germline CDR1 reads LNHDA; CDR2 reads SQIVND (reference sequence). V lost 6 bases, J lost 7 bases, and 18 bases stayed unmatched. The CDR3 loop spans 19 amino acids. The CDR3: CASSYSKLTSGRSDGELFF. CDR3 bases: TGTGCCAGTAGCTACTCCAAACTGACTAGCGGGAGATCGGACGGGGAGCTGTTTTTT.

The rearrangement uses TRBV6-6 and TRBJ1-6, with 8 bases that match TRBD1. This CDR3 contains 15 residues. In germline, CDR1 is MNHNY, CDR2 SVGAGI (reference sequence). V shed 4 bases and J 7 bases; nucleotides not matched to a gene: 6. The CDR3 sequence: CASSSDRGRNSPLHF. DNA for the CDR3: TGTGCCAGCAGTTCCGACAGGGGTCGAAATTCACCCCTCCACTTT.